The 14 T cell receptor beta chains below come from one sample, sequenced in a study of blood T cell repertoires in COVID-19. The protocol was immunoSEQ multiplex PCR, while the TCRdb copy is restricted to in-frame clones and leaves out a portion. The sample has some 330,000 clones; over 75% are singletons. Material: PBMCs or T cells enriched from blood (not recorded which). All receptors derive from a middle-aged man in a cohort exposed to, infected with or recovered from COVID-19 (not recorded which).

The chain links TRBV18 to TRBJ1-4; 8 nucleotides line up with TRBD1. The CDR3 has 16 residues. With V trimmed by 3 bases and J by 4 bases, 7 bases remained unmatched. Germline assignment: CDR1 KGHSH and CDR2 LQKENI. Here the CDR3 DNA reads TGTGCCAGCTCACCTTCTAGGACAGGGATTAATGAAAAACTGTTTTTT. Translation: CASSPSRTGINEKLFF. Supplemented by reference TRBV18 and TRBJ1-4, the full variable domain reads NAGVMQNPRHLVRRRGQEARLRCSPMKGHSHVYWYRQLPEEGLKFMVYLQKENIIDESGMPKERFSAEFPKEGPSILRIQQVVRGDSAAYFCASSPSRTGINEKLFFGSGTQLSVL.

The genes are TRBV12-5 and TRBJ1-1, with TRBD1 matching 7 bases. This CDR3 spans 14 amino acids. V was clipped by 1 base and J by 8 bases; unmatched bases: 7. Germline V lookup: CDR1 LGHNT, CDR2 FRNRAP. CDR3: CASGLGQGAFEAFF. CDR3 coding DNA: TGTGCTAGTGGTTTGGGACAGGGAGCATTCGAAGCTTTCTTT.

V usage is TRBV5-1 and J usage is TRBJ1-1; D might be TRBD1 (5 bases). The germline CDR1 and CDR2 sequences are SGHRS and YFSETQ. This CDR3 region has 14 residues. Trimming removed 3 bases from V and 4 bases from J, with 13 bases in between. CDR3 sequence: CASSWGVEGTEAFF. In DNA form, the CDR3 reads TGCGCCAGCAGCTGGGGGGTTGAGGGCACTGAAGCTTTCTTT.

Points on this clone: Other DNA sequences in the sample encode the same CDR3. The chain is built from TRBV9 and TRBJ2-4; 10 bases map to TRBD2. Germline V CDR1 and CDR2: SGDLS, YYNGEE. CDR3 length: 18 amino acids. V gave up 0 bases and J gave up 1 base; unmatched junction bases: 7. The CDR3 region has the DNA TGTGCCAGCAGCGTAGGTCTAGCGGGAGATGGGGCCAAAAACATTCAGTACTTC. It specifies CASSVGLAGDGAKNIQYF.

CDR3 amino acids: CSVGVGLYNEQFF. The DNA of the CDR3 is TGCAGCGTTGGGGTGGGGCTATACAATGAGCAGTTCTTC. The chain combines TRBV29-1 with TRBJ2-1, with D tentatively TRBD1 (5 bases). The V end lost 4 bases, the J end lost 4 bases, and 11 bases lay between the germline ends. There are 13 residues in the CDR3. The germline CDR1 and CDR2 sequences are SQVTM and ANQGSEA.

J is TRBJ2-2 and V is TRBV18, with TRBD2 matching 7 bases. The V and J ends lost 3 bases and 2 bases, in that order; junction bases with no gene match: 6. CDR3 length equals 16 residues. The V gene's germline CDR1 is KGHSH and CDR2 LQKENI. CDR3 loop: CASSPASGENTGELFF. The CDR3 DNA follows: TGTGCCAGCTCACCCGCCAGCGGGGAAAACACCGGGGAGCTGTTTTTT.

The genes are TRBV6-5 and TRBJ1-3; D may be TRBD1 (5 bases). The CDR3 has 15 amino acids. Germline V gene lookup returns CDR1 MNHEY and CDR2 SVGAGI. Trimming removed 7 bases from V and 0 bases from J, with 13 bases in between. CDR3 amino acids: CASIKDTRSGNTIYF. The CDR3 DNA is TGTGCCAGCATTAAGGACACTCGCTCTGGAAACACCATATATTTT.

The chain joins TRBV7-9 to TRBJ1-4; 9 bases line up with TRBD1. CDR1 is SEHNR and CDR2 is FQNEAQ in the germline V gene (reference sequence). The CDR3 is 14 amino acids. V lost 6 bases and J lost 5; bases outside the gene matches: 4. The CDR3 is CASRGDRVNEKLFF. The CDR3 bases are TGTGCCAGCAGGGGGGACAGGGTAAATGAAAAACTGTTTTTT.

V is TRBV28 and J is TRBJ1-5; D is perhaps TRBD1 (5 bases). The V end lost 3 bases, the J end lost 2 bases, and 14 bases lay between the germline ends. The germline CDR1 and CDR2 sequences are MDHEN and SYDVKM. The CDR3 consists of 16 residues. The DNA of the CDR3 is TGTGCCAGCAGTTTTAAGGGGACTACGGGCAATCAGCCCCAGCATTTT. Protein sequence: CASSFKGTTGNQPQHF. Supplemented by reference TRBV28 and TRBJ1-5, the full variable domain reads DVKVTQSSRYLVKRTGEKVFLECVQDMDHENMFWYRQDPGLGLRLIYFSYDVKMKEKGDIPEGYSVSREKKERFSLILESASTNQTSMYLCASSFKGTTGNQPQHFGDGTRLSIL.

The CDR3 here is CASSLEASGYNTGELFF. The CDR3 region has the DNA TGCGCCAGCAGCTTGGAGGCTAGCGGTTATAACACCGGGGAGCTGTTTTTT. The chain joins TRBV5-1 to TRBJ2-2; 7 bases map to TRBD2. The CDR3 runs to 17 residues. Germline V gene lookup returns CDR1 SGHRS and CDR2 YFSETQ. V lost 0 bases, J lost 2 bases, and 7 bases stayed unmatched.

The chain links TRBV27 to TRBJ1-2, with a weak D call TRBD1 (6 bases). CDR3 length: 13 amino acids. The germline V gene has CDR1 MNHEY and CDR2 SMNVEV (reference sequence). Trimming took off 3 bases at V and 6 bases at J, with 11 bases between the two ends. The CDR3: CASSFTGINGYTF. In nucleotides, the CDR3 is TGTGCCAGCAGTTTTACAGGGATAAATGGCTACACCTTC.

V usage is TRBV6-5 and J usage is TRBJ1-1; 7 bases line up with TRBD1. Trimming cost V 0 bases and J 0 bases; bases outside gene matches: 4. Germline V gene lookup returns CDR1 MNHEY and CDR2 SVGAGI. CDR3 size: 16 residues. In nucleotides, the CDR3 is TGTGCCAGCAGTTACTCGACGGGACAGATGAACACTGAAGCTTTCTTT. Residues: CASSYSTGQMNTEAFF.

This rearrangement joins TRBV4-1 to TRBJ1-2; D unresolved. Germline V gene data show CDR1 as MGHRA and CDR2 as YSYEKL. The CDR3 covers 16 residues. The V gene lost 0 bases and the J gene lost 0 bases, with 11 bases spanning the gap. CDR3 in DNA: TGCGCCAGCAGCCAAGAAGGAGGGCCCGCTAACTATGGCTACACCTTC. Translating it yields CASSQEGGPANYGYTF.

This CDR3 reads CASSYTGDYGYTF. The DNA of the CDR3 is TGTGCCAGCAGCTATACAGGGGACTATGGCTACACCTTC. This sequence joins TRBV7-9 and TRBJ1-2; 7 bases agree with TRBD1. The CDR3 totals 13 residues. The germline CDR1 and CDR2 sequences are SEHNR and FQNEAQ (reference sequence). Trimming took 4 bases from V and 3 from J; bases not matched to a gene: 2.